Sequencing of this TCR beta chain was carried out in a study of metastatic and nonmetastatic thyroid tumors. The study's findings and limits: Compared with benign nodules, malignant thyroid tumors were reported to have significantly higher TCR beta diversity in both blood and tumor.

With MiXCR, TCRdb reprocessed the PCR reads. The sample includes roughly 32,000 clones, 18% seen only once; the top ten take about 10%. There were no patients who had received any treatment before thyroid surgery. There are many counts of this clone. Its target is unknown. The V gene lost 6 bases and the J gene lost 2 bases, with 1 base spanning the gap. The CDR3 consists of 10 residues. Per the germline V gene, CDR1 is SEHNR and CDR2 is FQNEAQ (reference sequence). The genes are TRBV7-9 and TRBJ2-5; D gene uncertain. The source material was blood. This TCR derives from a female donor with papillary thyroid cancer or a benign thyroid nodule (not recorded which). Some clones in this sample may be carry-over from other donors' samples. For the CDR3, the DNA is TGTGCCAGCAGTCAAGAGACCCAGTACTTC. This codes for CASSQETQYF. Full variable domain (missing parts from reference TRBV7-9 and TRBJ2-5): DTGVSQNPRHKITKRGQNVTFRCDPISEHNRLYWYRQTLGQGPEFLTYFQNEAQLEKSRLLSDRFSAERPKGSFSTLEIQRTEQGDSAMYLCASSQETQYFGPGTRLLVL.